A single sample gave rise to the 22 T cell receptor beta chains below, sequenced in a study of cytomegalovirus exposure and HLA in healthy donors. PCR employed 60 Vbeta and 13 Jbeta primers. Measured with immunoSEQ multiplex PCR; TCRdb has only the in-frame clones, and not every one. Of around 150,000 clones listed, roughly 88% are singletons. Source material: PBMCs. The receptor set was obtained from a man aged 50 or older in good health and CMV-seropositive.

The chain combines TRBV30 with TRBJ1-5; tentative D call: TRBD1 (6 bases). V lost 3 bases and J lost 1, with 10 bases in between. The length of the CDR3 is 14 residues. Germline CDR1 GTSNPN, CDR2 SVGIG (reference sequence). CDR3 residues: CAWRGQSSNQPQHF. The CDR3 region has the DNA TGTGCCTGGAGGGGACAATCGAGCAATCAGCCCCAGCATTTT.

The sample holds one count of this clone. This chain connects TRBV15 to TRBJ2-6; 7 nucleotides agree with TRBD2. Per the germline V gene, CDR1 is LNHNV and CDR2 is YYDKDF (reference sequence). CDR3 length: 15 residues. V lost 8 bases, J lost 2 bases, and 6 bases stayed unmatched. In DNA form, the CDR3 reads TGTGCCACCGGCTCGGGGGGTACTGGGGCCAACGTCCTGACTTTC. This encodes CATGSGGTGANVLTF.

The rearrangement uses TRBV7-9 and TRBJ2-7; the match to TRBD1 covers 8 bases. The CDR3 spans 12 residues. Germline CDR1 and CDR2: SEHNR and FQNEAQ (reference sequence). V was pared by 5 bases and J by 5 bases, with 2 bases of the junction left unmatched. CDR3 in amino acids: CASSGTGNEQYF. CDR3 coding DNA: TGTGCCAGCAGCGGGACAGGTAACGAGCAGTACTTC.

V and J are TRBV7-8 and TRBJ2-5; TRBD1 matches at 10 bases. After removal of 5 bases from V and 4 bases from J, the junction contained 7 bases not matched to a gene. The CDR3 is 15 residues long. Per the germline V gene, CDR1 is SGHVS and CDR2 is FQNEAQ. The CDR3 loop reads CASSPIRDRGETQYF. Written as DNA, the CDR3 is TGTGCCAGCAGCCCAATCCGGGACAGGGGAGAGACCCAGTACTTC.

V is TRBV5-1 and J is TRBJ2-3; D is possibly TRBD1 (5 bases). V was clipped by 7 bases and J by 4 bases, with 10 bases between them. CDR1 and CDR2 (germline): SGHRS, YFSETQ. The CDR3 spans 12 residues. The CDR3 region is CASVGPADTQYF. The DNA of the CDR3 is TGCGCCAGCGTGGGGCCGGCAGATACGCAGTATTTT.

This chain uses TRBV28 with TRBJ1-2, with 8 positions matching TRBD1. The germline CDR1 and CDR2 sequences are MDHEN and SYDVKM. Germline trimming cut 6 bases from V and 2 bases from J; bases unmatched to any gene: 8. The CDR3 covers 15 residues. This chain's CDR3 is CASRTPGGFNYGYTF. The DNA of the CDR3 is TGTGCCAGCAGGACCCCAGGGGGCTTCAACTATGGCTACACCTTC.

DNA of the CDR3: TGCGCCAGCAGCCCGCTACTAGCGGGAGGGCCCGAGAATGAGCAGTTCTTC. Residues: CASSPLLAGGPENEQFF. The chain employs TRBV5-1 and TRBJ2-1; 13 bases fit TRBD2. Per the germline V gene, CDR1 is SGHRS and CDR2 is YFSETQ. V lost 4 bases to trimming and J lost 7 bases; unmatched junction nucleotides: 11. The CDR3 loop spans 17 amino acids. Full variable domain (missing parts from reference TRBV5-1 and TRBJ2-1): KAGVTQTPRYLIKTRGQQVTLSCSPISGHRSVSWYQQTPGQGLQFLFEYFSETQRNKGNFPGRFSGRQFSNSRSEMNVSTLELGDSALYLCASSPLLAGGPENEQFFGPGTRLTVL.

This sequence joins TRBV19 and TRBJ1-5; D remains ambiguous. From germline, CDR1 is LNHDA and CDR2 SQIVND (reference sequence). V gave up 5 bases and J gave up 2 bases, with 13 bases separating them. The CDR3 has 15 residues. The CDR3, as DNA: TGTGCCAGTAGTCAGATCCCCGCGGGCAATCAGCCCCAGCATTTT. Protein product: CASSQIPAGNQPQHF.

This chain connects TRBV7-8 to TRBJ2-5; 16 bases are a match to TRBD2. Germline-derived CDR1 and CDR2 are SGHVS and FQNEAQ. The CDR3 consists of 17 residues. The V gene end was trimmed by 5 bases and the J gene end by 4 bases; junction bases not matched to a gene: 7. The CDR3 sequence: CASSTGLAGGPGETQYF. In DNA form, the CDR3 reads TGTGCCAGCAGCACGGGACTAGCGGGAGGGCCGGGAGAGACCCAGTACTTC.

This sequence joins TRBV4-1 and TRBJ2-3; 7 bases are a match to TRBD2. Germline CDR1 is MGHRA and CDR2 is YSYEKL. CDR3 size: 16 residues. The junction had 9 bases not matched to a gene; V was cut back by 4 bases and J by 2 bases. The CDR3 DNA reads as TGCGCCAGCAGCCCTTTGGAGGGAGGGCCCACAGATACGCAGTATTTT. It specifies CASSPLEGGPTDTQYF.

This sequence joins TRBV27 and TRBJ2-1, with TRBD2 matching 13 bases. CDR1 is MNHEY and CDR2 is SMNVEV in the germline V gene (reference sequence). The CDR3 runs to 16 residues. J lost 1 base, V lost 6 bases, and 3 bases had no gene match. The CDR3: CASSRTSGSSYNEQFF. Here the CDR3 DNA reads TGTGCCAGCAGCCGGACTAGCGGGAGTTCCTACAATGAGCAGTTCTTC.

The CDR3 is CASSESRLAGGLKNIQYF. The CDR3 DNA follows: TGCGCCAGCAGTGAGTCGAGGCTAGCGGGAGGGCTCAAAAACATTCAGTACTTC. The chain combines TRBV10-1 with TRBJ2-4; TRBD2 matches 12 bases. After removal of 0 bases from V and 3 bases from J, the junction contained 6 bases not matched to a gene. Germline V gene lookup returns CDR1 WNHNN and CDR2 SYGVQD (reference sequence). The CDR3 has 18 residues.

This rearrangement joins TRBV27 to TRBJ2-1, with D uncertain. CDR3 size: 14 residues. CDR1 is MNHEY, CDR2 SMNVEV, per germline (reference sequence). Trimming took 3 bases from V and 6 from J, leaving 12 bases between them. CDR3 loop: CASSLKVRSNEQFF. The CDR3 bases are TGTGCCAGCAGTTTGAAGGTGAGGAGCAATGAGCAGTTCTTC.

This chain joins TRBV29-1 and TRBJ1-1; no reliable D call. Germline lookup yields CDR1 SQVTM and CDR2 ANQGSEA. The CDR3 runs to 12 residues. V lost 6 bases, J lost 0 bases, and 8 bases lay in between. DNA for the CDR3: TGCAGCGTCCCGGGTTTGAACACTGAAGCTTTCTTT. This sequence encodes CSVPGLNTEAFF. The full variable domain, in which reference TRBV29-1 and TRBJ1-1 provide the parts outside the CDR3, is SAVISQKPSRDICQRGTSLTIQCQVDSQVTMMFWYRQQPGQSLTLIATANQGSEATYESGFVIDKFPISRPNLTFSTLTVSNMSPEDSSIYLCSVPGLNTEAFFGQGTRLTVV.

This chain links TRBV30 with TRBJ2-7; weak D call: TRBD1 (6 bases). The CDR3 loop spans 13 amino acids. V lost 2 bases and J lost 2, with 10 bases in between. Germline-derived CDR1 and CDR2 are GTSNPN and SVGIG (reference sequence). CDR3 sequence: CAWSRQDTYEQYV. As DNA, the CDR3 is TGTGCCTGGAGTCGACAGGATACCTACGAGCAGTACGTC.

The chain uses TRBV7-9 and TRBJ2-5, with 8 nucleotides matching TRBD1. The CDR3 is 17 amino acids. V lost 6 bases and J lost 5; bases outside the gene matches: 17. Germline CDR1 and CDR2: SEHNR and FQNEAQ (reference sequence). The CDR3 region is CASRPAPGTGRGETQYF. The CDR3, as DNA: TGTGCCAGCAGGCCTGCGCCCGGGACAGGAAGAGGGGAGACCCAGTACTTC.

CDR3 sequence (DNA): TGTGCCAGCAGCTTAGAAAGGGGTCCTAGCGGGACGGGCACAGATACGCAGTATTTT. It translates to CASSLERGPSGTGTDTQYF. The genes are TRBV11-3 and TRBJ2-3, with 9 positions matching TRBD2. The CDR3 loop spans 19 amino acids. The germline CDR1 and CDR2 sequences are SGHNT and YENEEA. V was pared by 0 bases and J by 1 base, with 11 bases of the junction left unmatched.

This clone was seen repeatedly, ten times or more. The same CDR3 arises from other DNA sequences in this sample as well. This chain's CDR3 is CASSDSGNQPQHF. The CDR3 DNA reads TGTGCCAGCAGTGATTCAGGCAATCAGCCCCAGCATTTT. The chain links TRBV6-1 to TRBJ1-5, with D uncertain. Trimming took off 3 bases at V and 2 bases at J, with 5 bases between the two ends. The CDR3 consists of 13 residues. Germline values: CDR1 MNHNS, CDR2 SASEGT.

This clone showed up just a few times. V and J are TRBV6-1 and TRBJ1-1; D ambiguous. V lost 4 bases to trimming and J lost 0 bases, with 6 bases between them. The germline CDR1 and CDR2 sequences are MNHNS and SASEGT. The CDR3 totals 13 residues. The CDR3 nucleotides read TGTGCCAGCAGTGTCAATGTGAACACTGAAGCTTTCTTT. Amino acids: CASSVNVNTEAFF.

V is TRBV5-1 and J is TRBJ2-3; TRBD2 matches at 8 bases. CDR3 size: 16 residues. Germline V gene data show CDR1 as SGHRS and CDR2 as YFSETQ. The V and J ends lost 4 bases and 3 bases, in that order; junction bases with no gene match: 10. This CDR3 reads CASSPGVSGRTDTQYF. CDR3 DNA sequence: TGCGCCAGCAGCCCGGGGGTCAGCGGGAGAACAGATACGCAGTATTTT.

This clone was seen a handful of times. V is TRBV4-2 and J is TRBJ1-2; tentative D call: TRBD1 (6 bases). CDR1 is LGHNA and CDR2 is YNFKEQ in the germline V gene. This CDR3 region has 15 residues. V lost 0 bases and J 6 bases, leaving 14 bases between the germline ends. The DNA of the CDR3 is TGTGCCAGCAGCCAAGAACTGAGCAAGGGGGATGGCTACACCTTC. It encodes CASSQELSKGDGYTF.

V and J are TRBV14 and TRBJ1-1; D is uncertain. Germline values: CDR1 SGHDN, CDR2 FVKESK. This CDR3 has 16 amino acids. The V end lost 2 bases, the J end lost 0 bases, and 13 bases lay between the germline ends. The CDR3 loop is CASSQPGFRMNTEAFF. The CDR3 region has the DNA TGTGCCAGCAGCCAACCGGGTTTTAGGATGAACACTGAAGCTTTCTTT.